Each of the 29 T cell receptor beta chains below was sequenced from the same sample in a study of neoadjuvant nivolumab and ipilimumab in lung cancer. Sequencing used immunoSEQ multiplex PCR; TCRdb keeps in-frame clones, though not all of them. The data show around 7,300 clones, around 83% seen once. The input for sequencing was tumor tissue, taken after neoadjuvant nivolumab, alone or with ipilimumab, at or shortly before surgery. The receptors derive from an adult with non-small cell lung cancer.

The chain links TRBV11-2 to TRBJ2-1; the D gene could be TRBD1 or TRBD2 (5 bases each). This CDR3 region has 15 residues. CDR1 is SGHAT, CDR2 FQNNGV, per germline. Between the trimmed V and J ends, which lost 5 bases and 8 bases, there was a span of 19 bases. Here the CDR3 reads CASSTKPRDLYEQFF. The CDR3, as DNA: TGTGCCAGCAGCACGAAACCCAGGGACCTGTATGAGCAGTTCTTC.

CDR3 sequence reads: CASSPRGVGSPSYEQYF. The CDR3 DNA reads as TGTGCCAGCAGCCCCCGTGGAGTCGGCTCCCCCTCCTACGAGCAGTACTTC. The V and J genes are TRBV7-8 and TRBJ2-7; no clear D gene. There are 17 residues in the CDR3. CDR1 and CDR2 (germline): SGHVS, FQNEAQ. Trimming took off 5 bases at V and 0 bases at J, with 20 bases between the two ends.

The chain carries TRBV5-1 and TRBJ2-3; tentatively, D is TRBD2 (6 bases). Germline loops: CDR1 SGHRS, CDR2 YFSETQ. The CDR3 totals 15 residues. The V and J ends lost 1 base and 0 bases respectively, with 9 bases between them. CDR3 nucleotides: TGCGCCAGCAGCTTGATGACTAGTAGCACAGATACGCAGTATTTT. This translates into CASSLMTSSTDTQYF.

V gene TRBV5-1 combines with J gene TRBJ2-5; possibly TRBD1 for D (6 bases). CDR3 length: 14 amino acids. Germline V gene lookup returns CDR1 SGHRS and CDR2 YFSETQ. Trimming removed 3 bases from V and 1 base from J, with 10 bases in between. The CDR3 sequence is CASSSGTTQETQYF. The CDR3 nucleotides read TGCGCCAGCAGCTCGGGGACAACCCAAGAGACCCAGTACTTC.

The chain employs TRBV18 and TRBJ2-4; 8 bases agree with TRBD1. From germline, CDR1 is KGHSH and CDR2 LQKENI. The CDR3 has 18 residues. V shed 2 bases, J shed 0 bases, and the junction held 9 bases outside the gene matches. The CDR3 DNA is TGTGCCAGCTCACCATCCGGTGGACAGGGACTAGCCAAAAACATTCAGTACTTC. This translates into CASSPSGGQGLAKNIQYF.

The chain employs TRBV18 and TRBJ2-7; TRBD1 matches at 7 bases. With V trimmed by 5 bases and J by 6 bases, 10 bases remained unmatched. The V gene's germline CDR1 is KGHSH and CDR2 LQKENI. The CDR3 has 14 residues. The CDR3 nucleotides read TGTGCCAGCTCAAAACAGGGGAGAAGTAGCGAGCAGTACTTC. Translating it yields CASSKQGRSSEQYF.

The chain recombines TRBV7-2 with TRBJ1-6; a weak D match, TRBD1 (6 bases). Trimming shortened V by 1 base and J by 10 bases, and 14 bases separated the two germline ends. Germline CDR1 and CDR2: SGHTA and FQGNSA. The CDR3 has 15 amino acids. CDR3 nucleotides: TGTGCCAGCAGCTTAGAGGGGGGCGGAAGGTCACCCCTCCACTTT. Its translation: CASSLEGGGRSPLHF.

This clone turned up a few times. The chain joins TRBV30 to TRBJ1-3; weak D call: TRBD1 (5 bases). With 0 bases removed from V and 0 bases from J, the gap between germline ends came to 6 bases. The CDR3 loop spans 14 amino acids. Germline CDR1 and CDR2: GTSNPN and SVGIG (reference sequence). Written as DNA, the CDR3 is TGTGCCTGGAGTGTAGGACACTCTGGAAACACCATATATTTT. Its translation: CAWSVGHSGNTIYF.

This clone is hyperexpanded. CDR3 coding DNA: TGTGCCAGCAGTGACGGCAGAATCGCTCCAAACACCATATATTTT. This translates into CASSDGRIAPNTIYF. The chain combines TRBV2 with TRBJ1-3; no reliable D call. Per the germline V gene, CDR1 is SNHLY and CDR2 is FYNNEI. V lost 3 bases and J 6 bases, leaving 15 bases between the germline ends. The CDR3 has 15 residues.

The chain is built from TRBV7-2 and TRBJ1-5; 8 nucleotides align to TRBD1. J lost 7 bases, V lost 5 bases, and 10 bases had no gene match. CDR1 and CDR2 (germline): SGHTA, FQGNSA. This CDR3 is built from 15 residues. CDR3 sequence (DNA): TGTGCCAGCAGCCCGGGGGGGCAGGGGGCCCAGCCCCAGCATTTT. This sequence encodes CASSPGGQGAQPQHF. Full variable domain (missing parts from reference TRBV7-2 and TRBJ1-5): GAGVSQSPSNKVTEKGKDVELRCDPISGHTALYWYRQSLGQGLEFLIYFQGNSAPDKSGLPSDRFSAERTGGSVSTLTIQRTQQEDSAVYLCASSPGGQGAQPQHFGDGTRLSIL.

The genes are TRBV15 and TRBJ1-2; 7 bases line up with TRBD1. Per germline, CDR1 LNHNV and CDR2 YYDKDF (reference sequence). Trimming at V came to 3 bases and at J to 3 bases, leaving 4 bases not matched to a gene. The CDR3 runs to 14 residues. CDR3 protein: CATSSRGFHYGYTF. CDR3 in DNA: TGTGCCACCAGCAGCAGGGGGTTTCACTATGGCTACACCTTC. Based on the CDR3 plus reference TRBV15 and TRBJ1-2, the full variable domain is DAMVIQNPRYQVTQFGKPVTLSCSQTLNHNVMYWYQQKSSQAPKLLFHYYDKDFNNEADTPDNFQSRRPNTSFCFLDIRSPGLGDTAMYLCATSSRGFHYGYTFGSGTRLTVV.

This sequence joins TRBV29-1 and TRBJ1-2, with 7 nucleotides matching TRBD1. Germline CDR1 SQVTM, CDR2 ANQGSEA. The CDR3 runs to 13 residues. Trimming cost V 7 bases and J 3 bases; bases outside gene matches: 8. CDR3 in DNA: TGCAGCGCCTGGACAGGCGGTGACTATGGCTACACCTTC. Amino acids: CSAWTGGDYGYTF.

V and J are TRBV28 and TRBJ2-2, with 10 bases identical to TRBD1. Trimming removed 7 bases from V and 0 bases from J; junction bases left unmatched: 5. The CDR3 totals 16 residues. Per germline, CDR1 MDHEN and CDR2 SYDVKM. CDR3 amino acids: CASNPGQGANTGELFF. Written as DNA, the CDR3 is TGTGCCAGCAATCCCGGACAGGGGGCGAACACCGGGGAGCTGTTTTTT.

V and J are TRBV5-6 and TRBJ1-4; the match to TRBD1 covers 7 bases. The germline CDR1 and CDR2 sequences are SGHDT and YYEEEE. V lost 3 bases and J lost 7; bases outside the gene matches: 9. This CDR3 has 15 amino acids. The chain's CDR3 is CASSYRQGISEKLFF. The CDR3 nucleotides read TGTGCCAGCAGCTACCGACAGGGAATCAGTGAAAAACTGTTTTTT.

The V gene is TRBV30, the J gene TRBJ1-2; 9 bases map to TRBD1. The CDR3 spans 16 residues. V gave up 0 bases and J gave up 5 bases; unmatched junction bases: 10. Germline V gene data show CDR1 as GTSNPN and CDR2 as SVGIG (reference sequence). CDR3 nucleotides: TGTGCCTGGAGTGTAGGATCGGGACAGGGCATTTATGGCTACACCTTC. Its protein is CAWSVGSGQGIYGYTF. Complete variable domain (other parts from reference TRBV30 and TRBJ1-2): SQTIHQWPATLVQPVGSPLSLECTVEGTSNPNLYWYRQAAGRGLQLLFYSVGIGQISSEVPQNLSASRPQDRQFILSSKKLLLSDSGFYLCAWSVGSGQGIYGYTFGSGTRLTVV.

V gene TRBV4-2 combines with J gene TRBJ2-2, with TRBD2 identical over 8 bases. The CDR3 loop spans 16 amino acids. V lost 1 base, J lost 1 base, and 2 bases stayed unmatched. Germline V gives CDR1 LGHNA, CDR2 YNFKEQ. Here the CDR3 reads CASSQVSGGNTGELFF. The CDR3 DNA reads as TGTGCCAGCAGCCAAGTGAGCGGGGGGAACACCGGGGAGCTGTTTTTT.

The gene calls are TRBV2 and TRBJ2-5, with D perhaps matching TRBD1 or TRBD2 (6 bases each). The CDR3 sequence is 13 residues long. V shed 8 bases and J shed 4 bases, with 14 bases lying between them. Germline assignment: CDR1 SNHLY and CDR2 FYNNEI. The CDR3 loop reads CASSGAGRETQYF. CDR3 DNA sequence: TGTGCCAGCTCGGGGGCGGGCCGAGAGACCCAGTACTTC.

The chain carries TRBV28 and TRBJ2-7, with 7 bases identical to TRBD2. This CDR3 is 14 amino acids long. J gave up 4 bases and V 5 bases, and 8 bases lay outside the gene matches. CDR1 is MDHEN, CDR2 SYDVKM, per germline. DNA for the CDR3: TGTGCCAGCAGTGTGGGGGGGATGGGATACGAGCAGTACTTC. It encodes CASSVGGMGYEQYF.

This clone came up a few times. The CDR3 protein is CASSFQGSYEQYF. CDR3 bases: TGTGCCAGCAGCTTTCAGGGGTCCTACGAGCAGTACTTC. The V and J genes are TRBV5-4 and TRBJ2-7; D perhaps matches TRBD1 (6 bases). From germline, CDR1 is SGHNT and CDR2 YYREEE (reference sequence). Trimming pared 2 bases from V and 1 base from J, leaving 7 bases between. CDR3 size: 13 residues.

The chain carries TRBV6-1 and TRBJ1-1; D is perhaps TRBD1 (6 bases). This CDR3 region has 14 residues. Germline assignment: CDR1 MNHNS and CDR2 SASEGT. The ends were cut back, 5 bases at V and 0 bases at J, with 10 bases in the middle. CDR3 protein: CASSRNRVNTEAFF. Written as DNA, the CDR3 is TGTGCCAGCAGTAGGAACAGGGTGAACACTGAAGCTTTCTTT.

CDR3 sequence reads: CASSFPDRYYGYTF. The CDR3 bases are TGTGCCAGCAGTTTCCCTGACAGATACTATGGCTACACCTTC. The V call is TRBV28, the J call TRBJ1-2; maybe TRBD1 (5 bases). This CDR3 region has 14 residues. V was shortened by 3 bases and J by 3 bases, with 11 bases between the two germline ends. The germline gives CDR1 MDHEN, CDR2 SYDVKM.

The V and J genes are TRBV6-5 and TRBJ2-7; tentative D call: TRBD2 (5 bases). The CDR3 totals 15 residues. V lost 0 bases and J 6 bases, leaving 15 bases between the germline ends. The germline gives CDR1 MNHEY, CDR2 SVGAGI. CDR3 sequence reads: CASSYSRVGIVEQYF. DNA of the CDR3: TGTGCCAGCAGTTACTCGAGGGTCGGGATCGTCGAGCAGTACTTC.

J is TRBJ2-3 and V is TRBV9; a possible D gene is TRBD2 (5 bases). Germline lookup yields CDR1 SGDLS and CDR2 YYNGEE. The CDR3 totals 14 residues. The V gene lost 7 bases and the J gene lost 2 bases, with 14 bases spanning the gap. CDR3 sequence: CASSRTPLTDTQYF. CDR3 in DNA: TGTGCCAGCTCCCGGACTCCACTCACAGATACGCAGTATTTT.

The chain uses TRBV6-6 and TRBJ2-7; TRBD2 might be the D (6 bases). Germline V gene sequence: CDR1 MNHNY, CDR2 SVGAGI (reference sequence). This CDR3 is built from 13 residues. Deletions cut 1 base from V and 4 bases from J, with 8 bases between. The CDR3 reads CASSYWGGYEQYF. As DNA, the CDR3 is TGTGCCAGCAGTTACTGGGGAGGATACGAGCAGTACTTC.

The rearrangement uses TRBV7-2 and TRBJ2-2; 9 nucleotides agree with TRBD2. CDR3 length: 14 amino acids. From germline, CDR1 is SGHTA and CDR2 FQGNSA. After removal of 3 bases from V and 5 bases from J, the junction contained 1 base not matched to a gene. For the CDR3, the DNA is TGTGCCAGCAGCTTGGGACTAGCAACCGGGGAGCTGTTTTTT. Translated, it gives CASSLGLATGELFF.

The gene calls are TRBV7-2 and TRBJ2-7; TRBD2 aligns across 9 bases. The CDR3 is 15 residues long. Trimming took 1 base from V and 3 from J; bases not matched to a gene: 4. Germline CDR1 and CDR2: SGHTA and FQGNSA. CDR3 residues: CASSLDSGGRYEQYF. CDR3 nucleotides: TGTGCCAGCAGCTTAGATAGCGGGGGACGCTACGAGCAGTACTTC.

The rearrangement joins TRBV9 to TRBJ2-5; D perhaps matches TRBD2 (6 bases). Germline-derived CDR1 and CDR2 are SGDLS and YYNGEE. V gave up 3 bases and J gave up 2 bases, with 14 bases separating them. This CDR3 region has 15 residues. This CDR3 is CASSEGTLPQETQYF. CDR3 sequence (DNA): TGTGCCAGCAGCGAAGGGACTCTACCACAAGAGACCCAGTACTTC.

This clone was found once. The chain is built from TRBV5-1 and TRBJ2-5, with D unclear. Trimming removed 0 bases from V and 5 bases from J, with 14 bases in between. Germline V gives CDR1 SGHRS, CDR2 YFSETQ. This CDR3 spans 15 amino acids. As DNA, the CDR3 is TGCGCCAGCAGCTTGGGGAGCGACCCCTTGGAGACCCAGTACTTC. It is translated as CASSLGSDPLETQYF.

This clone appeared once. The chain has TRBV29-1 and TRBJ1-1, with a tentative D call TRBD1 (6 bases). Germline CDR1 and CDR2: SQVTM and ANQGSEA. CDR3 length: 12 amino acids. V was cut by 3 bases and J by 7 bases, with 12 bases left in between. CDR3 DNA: TGCAGCGTTGAGGGCCAGGGACATGAAGCTTTCTTT. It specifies CSVEGQGHEAFF.